The source of this TCR beta chain is a study of monozygotic twins with inflammatory bowel disease. General study points: No difference was seen in repertoire similarity between concordant and discordant twins, possibly from limited power.

Germline loops: CDR1 MDHEN, CDR2 SYDVKM. CDR3 length: 15 residues. Molecular identifiers with 6-nucleotide sample barcodes were added during cDNA synthesis via template switching. Each CDR3 protein gets one entry in TCRdb, which reprocessed the 5' RACE reads and gives no DNA. This sample contains around 190,000 distinct CDR3 sequences. For this clonotype: The antigen remains undetermined.

Sequencing was done on a sample of blood. The origin of this receptor is a human donor with ulcerative colitis or Crohn's disease, or a healthy co-twin of an affected twin (not recorded which). This chain links TRBV28 with TRBJ1-4. CDR3 protein: CASSFTGGRAEKLFF.